This paragraph covers one T cell receptor beta chain sequence. PCR primers comprised 60 Vbeta and 13 Jbeta primers. As handled by the study authors: In a later analysis, around 10 million of tens of millions of unique beta chains occurred in at least two donors. Method: immunoSEQ multiplex PCR; TCRdb's copy keeps in-frame clones and lacks some. The DNA was the basis for D and trimming; V, J and clone size are from that table. The repertoire holds over 150,000 clones, roughly four fifths seen once, with over 1.5% in the top ten. The sample is drawn from a study of cytomegalovirus exposure and HLA in healthy donors. Trimming left V 4 bases short and J 0 bases short, with 17 bases between. Germline values: CDR1 MDHEN, CDR2 SYDVKM. The CDR3 length is 17 residues.

This clonotype was sampled from a man aged 45-60 years in good health and CMV-seronegative. Sequencing was done on a sample of PBMCs. The chain combines TRBV28 with TRBJ2-3; TRBD2 is a possible D gene (5 bases). CDR3 nucleotide sequence: TGTGCCAGCAGTTCGGCGAGGGCAGGTACTAGCACAGATACGCAGTATTTT. It is translated as CASSSARAGTSTDTQYF.